Detailed here is one TCR beta chain. The primer mix had 60 Vbeta and 13 Jbeta primers. Per the original methods: Unique TCR beta chains numbered approximately 80 million in a later analysis, with roughly 11 million shared. This table comes from immunoSEQ multiplex PCR, and its TCRdb copy is limited to in-frame clones, with some not included. That table furnishes V, J and clone size, whereas the DNA furnished D and trimming. The table has over 150,000 clones, about 81% seen once. The sample is drawn from a study of cytomegalovirus exposure and HLA in healthy donors. On the study more broadly: Some 85 million unique TCRs from HLA-typed donors were held in an early data release.

V shed 10 bases, J shed 3 bases, and the junction held 9 bases outside the gene matches. The CDR3 sequence is 13 residues long. CDR1 and CDR2 (germline): ENHRY, SYGVKD. The receptor comes from a woman between 50 and 59 years old in good health and CMV-seropositive. The J gene is TRBJ2-7, the V gene TRBV10-3; 7 bases map to TRBD1. The sequenced sample was PBMCs. Here the CDR3 reads CATHGDSDYEQYF. CDR3 sequence (DNA): TGTGCCACCCATGGGGACAGCGACTACGAGCAGTACTTC.